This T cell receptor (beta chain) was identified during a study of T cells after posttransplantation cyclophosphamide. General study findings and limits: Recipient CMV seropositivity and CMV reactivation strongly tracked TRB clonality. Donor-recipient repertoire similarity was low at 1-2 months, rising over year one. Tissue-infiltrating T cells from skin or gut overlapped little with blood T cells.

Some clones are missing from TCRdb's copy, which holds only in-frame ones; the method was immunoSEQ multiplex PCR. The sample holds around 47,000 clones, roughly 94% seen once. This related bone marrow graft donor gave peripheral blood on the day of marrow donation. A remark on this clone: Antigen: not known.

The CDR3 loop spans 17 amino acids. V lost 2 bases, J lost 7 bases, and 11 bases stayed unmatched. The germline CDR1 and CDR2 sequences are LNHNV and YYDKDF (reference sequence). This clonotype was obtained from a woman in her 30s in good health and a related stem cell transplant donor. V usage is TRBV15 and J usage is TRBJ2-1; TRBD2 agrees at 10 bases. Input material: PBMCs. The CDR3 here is CATSRLAGALGVNEQFF. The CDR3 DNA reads TGTGCCACCAGCAGACTAGCGGGGGCCTTAGGGGTAAATGAGCAGTTCTTC.